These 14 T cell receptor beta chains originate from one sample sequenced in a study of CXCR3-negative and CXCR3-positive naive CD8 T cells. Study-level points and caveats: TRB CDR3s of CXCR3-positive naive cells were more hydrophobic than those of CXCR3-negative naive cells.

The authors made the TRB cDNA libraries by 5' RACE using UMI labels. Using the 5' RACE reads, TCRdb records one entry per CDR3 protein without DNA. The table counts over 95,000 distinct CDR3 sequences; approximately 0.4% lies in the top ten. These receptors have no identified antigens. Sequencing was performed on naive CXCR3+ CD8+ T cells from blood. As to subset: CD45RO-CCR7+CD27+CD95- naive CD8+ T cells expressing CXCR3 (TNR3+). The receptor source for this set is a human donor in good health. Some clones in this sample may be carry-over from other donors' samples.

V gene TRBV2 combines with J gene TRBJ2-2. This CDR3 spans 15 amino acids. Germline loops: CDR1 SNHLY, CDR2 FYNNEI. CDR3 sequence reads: CASSSNGVNTGELFF.

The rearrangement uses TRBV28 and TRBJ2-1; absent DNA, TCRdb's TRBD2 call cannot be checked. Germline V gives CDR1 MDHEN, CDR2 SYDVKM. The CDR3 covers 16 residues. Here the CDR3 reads CASSSLGSGSRHEQFF.

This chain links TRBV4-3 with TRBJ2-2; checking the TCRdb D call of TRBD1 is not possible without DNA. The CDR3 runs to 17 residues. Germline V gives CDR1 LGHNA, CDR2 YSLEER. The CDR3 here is CASSQDRAARNTGELFF.

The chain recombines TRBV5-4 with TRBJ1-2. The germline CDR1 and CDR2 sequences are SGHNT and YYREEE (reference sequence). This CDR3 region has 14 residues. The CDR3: CASSLDGNNYGYTF.

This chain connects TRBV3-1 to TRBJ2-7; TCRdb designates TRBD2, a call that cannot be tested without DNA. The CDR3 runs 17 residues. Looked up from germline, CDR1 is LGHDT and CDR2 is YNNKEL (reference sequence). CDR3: CASSEDLVREGYYEQYF.

The CDR3 loop reads CASSLDLTSGGQETQYF. The chain is built from TRBV11-3 and TRBJ2-5; TCRdb picks TRBD2, but there is no DNA to check that call. The germline V gene has CDR1 SGHNT and CDR2 YENEEA. The CDR3 totals 17 residues.

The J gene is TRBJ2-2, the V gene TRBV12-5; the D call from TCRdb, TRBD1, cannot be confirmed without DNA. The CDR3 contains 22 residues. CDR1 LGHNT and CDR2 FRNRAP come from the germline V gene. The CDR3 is CASGLRFWDSISIRGATGELFF. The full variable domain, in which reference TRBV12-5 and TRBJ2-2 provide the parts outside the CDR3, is DARVTQTPRHKVTEMGQEVTMRCQPILGHNTVFWYRQTMMQGLELLAYFRNRAPLDDSGMPKDRFSAEMPDATLATLKIQPSEPRDSAVYFCASGLRFWDSISIRGATGELFFGEGSRLTVL.

CDR3 residues: CASSQDRSLGGYTF. This chain connects TRBV4-3 to TRBJ1-2. Germline values: CDR1 LGHNA, CDR2 YSLEER. The CDR3 contains 14 residues.

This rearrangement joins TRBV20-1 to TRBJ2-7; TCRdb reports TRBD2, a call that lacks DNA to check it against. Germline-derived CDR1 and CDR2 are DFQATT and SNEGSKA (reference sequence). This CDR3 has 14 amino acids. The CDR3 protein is CSARIPAVSYEQYF.

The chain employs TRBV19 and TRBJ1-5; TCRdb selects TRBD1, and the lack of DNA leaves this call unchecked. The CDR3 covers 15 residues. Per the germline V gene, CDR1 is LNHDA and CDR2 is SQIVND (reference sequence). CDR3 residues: CASSIQGDSNQPQHF.

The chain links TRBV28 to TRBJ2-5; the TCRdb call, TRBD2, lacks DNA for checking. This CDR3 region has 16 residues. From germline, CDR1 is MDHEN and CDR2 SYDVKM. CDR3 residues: CASSLPAGLWGEAQYF.

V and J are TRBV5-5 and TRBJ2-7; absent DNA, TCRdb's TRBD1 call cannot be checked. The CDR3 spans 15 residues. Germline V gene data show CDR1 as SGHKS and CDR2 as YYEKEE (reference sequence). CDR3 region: CASSFSRAESYEQYF.

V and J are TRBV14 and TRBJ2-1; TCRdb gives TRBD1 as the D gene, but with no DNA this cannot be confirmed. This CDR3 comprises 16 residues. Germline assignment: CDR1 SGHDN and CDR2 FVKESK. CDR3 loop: CASSPWGVSSYNEQFF. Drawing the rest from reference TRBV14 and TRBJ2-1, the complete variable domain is EAGVTQFPSHSVIEKGQTVTLRCDPISGHDNLYWYRRVMGKEIKFLLHFVKESKQDESGMPNNRFLAERTGGTYSTLKVQPAELEDSGVYFCASSPWGVSSYNEQFFGPGTRLTVL.

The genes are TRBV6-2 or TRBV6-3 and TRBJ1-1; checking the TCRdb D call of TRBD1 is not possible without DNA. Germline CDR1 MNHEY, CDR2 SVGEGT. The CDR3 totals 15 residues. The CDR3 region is CASSFTGQWNTEAFF.